One TCR beta chain is described in this entry. Its antigen is unknown. MiXCR, applied by TCRdb to the 5' RACE reads, yields one record per CDR3 protein. The sample contains 250,000 to 300,000 distinct CDR3 sequences, roughly 8.6% of which appear only once. These data are taken from a study of identical twins. Study results and limitations: Within cord blood, abundant beta clonotypes carried fewer insertions, but memory repertoires showed no such trend.

Germline V gene sequence: CDR1 SNHLY, CDR2 FYNNEI. Trimming removed 6 bases at V and 6 bases at J, with 7 bases between. The CDR3 runs 11 residues. Separately, the same data were catalogued under a study of yellow fever vaccine responses in identical twins. Per that study: Reported findings indicate that twins' vaccine T cell responses seemed partially convergent, partially personalized.

What was sequenced was CD8+ T cells sorted from blood. This sequence joins TRBV2 and TRBJ2-3, with D uncertain. The origin of this receptor is a woman aged 18-29 years in good health. CDR3 sequence: CASSIGDTQYF. The CDR3 coding sequence is TGTGCCAGCAGCATAGGGGATACGCAGTATTTT.